These 3 T cell receptor beta chains were sequenced from one sample in a study of radiation and T cells in renal cell carcinoma. Clones were read by immunoSEQ multiplex PCR, and TCRdb kept only the in-frame ones, dropping some. This sample has approximately 100,000 clones; 86% occur once, and the top ten carry roughly 8%. Documented time point: baseline pretreatment blood. Treatment indicated: 15 Gy SBRT to primary tumor, nephrectomy 4 weeks later. Material: blood, obtained from a patient whose treatment included radiotherapy and nephrectomy. These receptors were collected from a man aged 50-60 years with renal cell carcinoma.

The chain has TRBV18 and TRBJ2-3; 8 nucleotides agree with TRBD1. After removal of 4 bases from V and 0 bases from J, the junction contained 6 bases not matched to a gene. This CDR3 region has 16 residues. The germline gives CDR1 KGHSH, CDR2 LQKENI. CDR3: CASSLGTGGSTDTQYF. In DNA form, the CDR3 reads TGTGCCAGCTCACTCGGGACAGGCGGTAGCACAGATACGCAGTATTTT.

The chain recombines TRBV11-2 with TRBJ1-2; D is perhaps TRBD1 (5 bases). Trimming took 3 bases from V and 8 from J, leaving 25 bases between them. The CDR3 consists of 17 residues. Looked up from germline, CDR1 is SGHAT and CDR2 is FQNNGV. CDR3 region: CASSLGWYGAGEDGYTF. The CDR3 nucleotides are TGTGCCAGCAGCTTGGGCTGGTATGGGGCGGGGGAGGACGGCTACACCTTC.

This chain links TRBV18 with TRBJ2-5, with 7 nucleotides matching TRBD1. CDR3 length: 16 residues. The V and J ends lost 4 bases and 3 bases, in that order; junction bases with no gene match: 11. Germline lookup yields CDR1 KGHSH and CDR2 LQKENI. CDR3 sequence reads: CASSLTIGQEKETQYF. The DNA of the CDR3 is TGTGCCAGCTCACTAACAATCGGACAGGAGAAAGAGACCCAGTACTTC.